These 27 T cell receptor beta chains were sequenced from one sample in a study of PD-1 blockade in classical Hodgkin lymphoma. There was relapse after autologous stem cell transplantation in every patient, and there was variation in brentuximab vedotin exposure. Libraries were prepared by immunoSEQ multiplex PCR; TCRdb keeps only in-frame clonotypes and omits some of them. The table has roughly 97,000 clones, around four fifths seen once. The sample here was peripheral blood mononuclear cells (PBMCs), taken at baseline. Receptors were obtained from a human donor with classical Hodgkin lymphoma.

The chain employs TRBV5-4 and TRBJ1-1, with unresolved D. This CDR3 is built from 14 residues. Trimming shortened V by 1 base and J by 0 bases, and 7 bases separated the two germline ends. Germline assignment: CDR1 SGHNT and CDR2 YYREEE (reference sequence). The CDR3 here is CASSLKPMNTEAFF. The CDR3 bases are TGTGCCAGCAGCTTGAAGCCGATGAACACTGAAGCTTTCTTT.

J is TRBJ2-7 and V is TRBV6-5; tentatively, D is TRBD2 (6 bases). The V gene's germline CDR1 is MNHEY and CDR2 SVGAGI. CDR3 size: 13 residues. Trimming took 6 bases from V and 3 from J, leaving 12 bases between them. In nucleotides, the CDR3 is TGTGCCAGCAGCCCGACTAGTAACTACGAGCAGTACTTC. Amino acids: CASSPTSNYEQYF.

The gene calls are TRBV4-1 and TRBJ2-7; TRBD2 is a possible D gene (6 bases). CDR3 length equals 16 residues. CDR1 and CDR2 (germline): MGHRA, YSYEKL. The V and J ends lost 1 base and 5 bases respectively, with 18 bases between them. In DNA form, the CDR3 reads TGCGCCAGCAGCCAAGCGGCGGGAAACAGCAAGAACGAGCAGTACTTC. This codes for CASSQAAGNSKNEQYF.

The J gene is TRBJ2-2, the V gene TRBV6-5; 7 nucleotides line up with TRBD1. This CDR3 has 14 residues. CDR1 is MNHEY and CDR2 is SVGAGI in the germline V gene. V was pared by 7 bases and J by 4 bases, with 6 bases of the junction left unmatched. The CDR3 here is CASTRDSPTGELFF. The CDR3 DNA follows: TGTGCCAGCACCCGGGACAGTCCCACCGGGGAGCTGTTTTTT.

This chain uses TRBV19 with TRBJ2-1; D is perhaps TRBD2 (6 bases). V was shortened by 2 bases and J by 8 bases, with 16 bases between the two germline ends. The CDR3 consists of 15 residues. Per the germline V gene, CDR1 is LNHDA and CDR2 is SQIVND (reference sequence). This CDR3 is CASSITSCVRDEQFF. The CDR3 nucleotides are TGTGCCAGTAGTATAACTAGCTGTGTTAGAGATGAGCAGTTCTTC. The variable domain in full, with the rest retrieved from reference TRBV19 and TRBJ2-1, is DGGITQSPKYLFRKEGQNVTLSCEQNLNHDAMYWYRQDPGQGLRLIYYSQIVNDFQKGDIAEGYSVSREKKESFPLTVTSAQKNPTAFYLCASSITSCVRDEQFFGPGTRLTVL.

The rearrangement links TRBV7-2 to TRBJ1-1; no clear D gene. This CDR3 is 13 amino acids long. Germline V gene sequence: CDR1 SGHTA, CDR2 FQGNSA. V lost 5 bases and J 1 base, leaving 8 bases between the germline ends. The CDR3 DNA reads TGTGCCAGCAGCCTACACGGGAACACTGAAGCTTTCTTT. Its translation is CASSLHGNTEAFF.

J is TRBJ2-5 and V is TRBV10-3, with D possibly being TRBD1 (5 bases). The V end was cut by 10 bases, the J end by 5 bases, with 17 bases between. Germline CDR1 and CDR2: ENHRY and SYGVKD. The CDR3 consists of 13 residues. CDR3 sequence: CATHRTVAETQYF. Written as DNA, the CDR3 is TGTGCCACCCACAGGACCGTGGCGGAGACCCAGTACTTC.

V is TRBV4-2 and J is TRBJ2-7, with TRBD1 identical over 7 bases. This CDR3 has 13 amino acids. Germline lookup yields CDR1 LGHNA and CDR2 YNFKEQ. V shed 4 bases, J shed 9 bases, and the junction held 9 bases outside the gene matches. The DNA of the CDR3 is TGTGCCAGCAGCCCCAATAGGGGGCTAGGGCAGTACTTC. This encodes CASSPNRGLGQYF.

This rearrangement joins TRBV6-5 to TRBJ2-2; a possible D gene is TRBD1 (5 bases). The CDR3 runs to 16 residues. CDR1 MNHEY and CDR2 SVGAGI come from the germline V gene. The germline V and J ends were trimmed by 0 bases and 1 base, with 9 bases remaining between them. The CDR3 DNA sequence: TGTGCCAGCAGTTACTCGATGGGGCGGAACACCGGGGAGCTGTTTTTT. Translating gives CASSYSMGRNTGELFF.

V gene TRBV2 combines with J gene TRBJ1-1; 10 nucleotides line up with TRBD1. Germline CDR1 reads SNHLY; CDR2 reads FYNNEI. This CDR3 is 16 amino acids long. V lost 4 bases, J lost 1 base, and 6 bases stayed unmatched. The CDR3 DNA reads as TGTGCCAGCAGTGGGACAGGGGGAAGGGGGAACACTGAAGCTTTCTTT. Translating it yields CASSGTGGRGNTEAFF.

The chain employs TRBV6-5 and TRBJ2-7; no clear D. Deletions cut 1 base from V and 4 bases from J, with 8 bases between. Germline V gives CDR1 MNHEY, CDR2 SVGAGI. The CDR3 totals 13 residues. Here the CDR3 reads CASSYLGTYEQYF. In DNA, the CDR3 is TGTGCCAGCAGTTACTTGGGCACATACGAGCAGTACTTC.

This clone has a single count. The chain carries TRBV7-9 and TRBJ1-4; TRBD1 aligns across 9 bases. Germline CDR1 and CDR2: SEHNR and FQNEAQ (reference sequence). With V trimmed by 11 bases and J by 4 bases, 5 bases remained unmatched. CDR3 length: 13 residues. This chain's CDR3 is CAHAGQGNEKLFF. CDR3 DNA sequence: TGTGCCCACGCGGGACAGGGTAATGAAAAACTGTTTTTT.

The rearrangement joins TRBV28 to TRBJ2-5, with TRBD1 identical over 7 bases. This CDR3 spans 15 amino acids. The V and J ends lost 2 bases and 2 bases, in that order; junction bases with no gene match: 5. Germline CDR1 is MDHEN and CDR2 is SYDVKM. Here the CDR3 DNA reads TGTGCCAGCAGTTTACACGGGACAGTACAAGAGACCCAGTACTTC. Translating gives CASSLHGTVQETQYF.

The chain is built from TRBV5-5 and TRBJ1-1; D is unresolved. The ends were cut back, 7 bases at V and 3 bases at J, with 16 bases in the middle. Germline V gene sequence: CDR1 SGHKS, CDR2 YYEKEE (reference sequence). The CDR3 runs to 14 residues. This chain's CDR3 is CASLPASGYTEAFF. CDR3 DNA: TGTGCCAGCCTACCGGCATCAGGTTACACTGAAGCTTTCTTT. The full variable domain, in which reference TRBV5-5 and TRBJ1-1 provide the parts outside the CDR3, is DAGVTQSPTHLIKTRGQQVTLRCSPISGHKSVSWYQQVLGQGPQFIFQYYEKEERGRGNFPDRFSARQFPNYSSELNVNALLLGDSALYLCASLPASGYTEAFFGQGTRLTVV.

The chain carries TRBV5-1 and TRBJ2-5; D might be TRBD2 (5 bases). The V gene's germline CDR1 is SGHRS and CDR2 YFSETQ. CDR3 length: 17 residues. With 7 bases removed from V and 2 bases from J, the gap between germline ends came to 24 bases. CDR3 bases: TGCGCCAGCGCTCTGAGGACGGCCCTAGCTGCGCAAGAGACCCAGTACTTC. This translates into CASALRTALAAQETQYF.

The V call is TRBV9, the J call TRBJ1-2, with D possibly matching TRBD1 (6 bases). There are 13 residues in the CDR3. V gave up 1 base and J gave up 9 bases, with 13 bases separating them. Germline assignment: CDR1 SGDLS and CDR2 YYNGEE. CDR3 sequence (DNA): TGTGCCAGCAGCGTAAGTTGGGGACAAAGCTACACCTTC. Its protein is CASSVSWGQSYTF.

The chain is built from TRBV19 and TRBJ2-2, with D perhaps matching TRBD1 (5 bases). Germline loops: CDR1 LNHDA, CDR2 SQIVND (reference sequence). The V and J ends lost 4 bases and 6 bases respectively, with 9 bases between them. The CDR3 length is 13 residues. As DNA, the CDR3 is TGTGCCAGTAGTAGGGGCAGTCCCGGGGAGCTGTTTTTT. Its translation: CASSRGSPGELFF. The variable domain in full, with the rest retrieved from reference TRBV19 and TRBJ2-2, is DGGITQSPKYLFRKEGQNVTLSCEQNLNHDAMYWYRQDPGQGLRLIYYSQIVNDFQKGDIAEGYSVSREKKESFPLTVTSAQKNPTAFYLCASSRGSPGELFFGEGSRLTVL.

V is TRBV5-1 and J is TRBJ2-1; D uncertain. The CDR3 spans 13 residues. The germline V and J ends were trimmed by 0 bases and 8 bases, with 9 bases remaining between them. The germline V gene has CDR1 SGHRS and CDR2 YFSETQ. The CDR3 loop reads CASSLGLGYEQFF. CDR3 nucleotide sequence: TGCGCCAGCAGCTTGGGTTTGGGGTATGAGCAGTTCTTC.

The CDR3 nucleotides are TGTGCCAGCAGCTTATCACAGACCAGGGGGTCTGAAGCTTTCTTT. Translation: CASSLSQTRGSEAFF. The chain combines TRBV7-3 with TRBJ1-1, with TRBD1 identical over 7 bases. The CDR3 sequence is 15 residues long. The V gene's germline CDR1 is SGHTA and CDR2 FQGTGA. J gave up 6 bases and V 2 bases, and 9 bases lay outside the gene matches.

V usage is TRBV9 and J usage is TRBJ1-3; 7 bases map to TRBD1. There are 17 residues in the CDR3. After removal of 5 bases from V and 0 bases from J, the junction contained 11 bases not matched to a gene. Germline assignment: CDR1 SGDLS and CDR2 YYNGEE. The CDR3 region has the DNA TGTGCCAGCAGTCTCTTTGACAGGGCGAGCTCTGGAAACACCATATATTTT. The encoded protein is CASSLFDRASSGNTIYF.

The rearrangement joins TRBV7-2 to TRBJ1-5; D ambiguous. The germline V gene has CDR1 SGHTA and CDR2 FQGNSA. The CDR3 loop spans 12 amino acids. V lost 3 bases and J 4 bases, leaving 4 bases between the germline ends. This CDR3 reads CASSFPNQPQHF. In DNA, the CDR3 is TGTGCCAGCAGCTTTCCAAATCAGCCCCAGCATTTT.

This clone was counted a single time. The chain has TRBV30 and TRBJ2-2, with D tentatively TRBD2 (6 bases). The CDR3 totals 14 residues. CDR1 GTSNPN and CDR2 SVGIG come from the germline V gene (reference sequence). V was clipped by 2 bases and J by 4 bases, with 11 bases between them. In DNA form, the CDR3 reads TGTGCCTGGAGTTCGGGAGTAGTCACCGGGGAGCTGTTTTTT. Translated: CAWSSGVVTGELFF.

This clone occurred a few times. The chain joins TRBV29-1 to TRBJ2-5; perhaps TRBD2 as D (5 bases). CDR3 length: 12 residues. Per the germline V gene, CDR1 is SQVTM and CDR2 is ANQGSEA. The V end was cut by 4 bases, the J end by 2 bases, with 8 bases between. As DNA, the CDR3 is TGCAGCGTTGGGAGCGGACAAGAGACCCAGTACTTC. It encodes CSVGSGQETQYF.

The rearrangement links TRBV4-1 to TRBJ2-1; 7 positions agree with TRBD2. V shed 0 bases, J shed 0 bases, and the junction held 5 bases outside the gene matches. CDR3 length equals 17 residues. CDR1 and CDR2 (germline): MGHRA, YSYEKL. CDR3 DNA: TGCGCCAGCAGCCAAGATTTGAGCGGGATCTCCTACAATGAGCAGTTCTTC. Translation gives CASSQDLSGISYNEQFF.

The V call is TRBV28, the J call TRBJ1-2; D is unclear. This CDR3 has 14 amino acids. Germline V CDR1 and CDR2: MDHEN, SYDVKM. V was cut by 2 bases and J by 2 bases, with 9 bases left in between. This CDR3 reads CASSLGPPNYGYTF. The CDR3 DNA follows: TGTGCCAGCAGTTTAGGACCGCCGAACTATGGCTACACCTTC.

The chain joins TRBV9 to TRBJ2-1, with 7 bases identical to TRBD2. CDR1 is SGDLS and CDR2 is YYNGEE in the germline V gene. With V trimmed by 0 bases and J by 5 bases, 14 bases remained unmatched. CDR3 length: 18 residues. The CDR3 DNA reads TGTGCCAGCAGCGTAGCTACAGGAGGACTAGTTGGCAACAATGAGCAGTTCTTC. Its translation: CASSVATGGLVGNNEQFF.

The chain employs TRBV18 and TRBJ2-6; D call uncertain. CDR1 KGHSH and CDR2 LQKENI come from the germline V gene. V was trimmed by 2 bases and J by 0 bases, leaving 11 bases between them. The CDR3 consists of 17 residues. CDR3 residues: CASSPSPPGSGANVLTF. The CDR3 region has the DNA TGTGCCAGCTCACCATCCCCTCCTGGCTCTGGGGCCAACGTCCTGACTTTC.